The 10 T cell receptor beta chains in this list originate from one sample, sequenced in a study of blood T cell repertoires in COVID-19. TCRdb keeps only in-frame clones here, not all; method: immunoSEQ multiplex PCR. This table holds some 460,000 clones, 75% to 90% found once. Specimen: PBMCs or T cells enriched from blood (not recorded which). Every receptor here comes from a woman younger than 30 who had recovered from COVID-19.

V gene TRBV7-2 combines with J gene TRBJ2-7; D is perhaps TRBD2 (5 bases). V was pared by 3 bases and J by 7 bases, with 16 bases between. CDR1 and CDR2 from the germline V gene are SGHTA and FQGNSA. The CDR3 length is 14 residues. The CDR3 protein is CASSFTGLPGEQYF. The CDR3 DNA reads TGTGCCAGCAGCTTTACCGGACTCCCGGGAGAGCAGTACTTC.

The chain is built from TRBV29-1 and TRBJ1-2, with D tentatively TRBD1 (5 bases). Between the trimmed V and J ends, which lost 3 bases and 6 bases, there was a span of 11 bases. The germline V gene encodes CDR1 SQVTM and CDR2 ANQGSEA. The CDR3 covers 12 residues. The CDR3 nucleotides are TGCAGCGTTGATCGGGGGAGTGATGGCTACACCTTC. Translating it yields CSVDRGSDGYTF. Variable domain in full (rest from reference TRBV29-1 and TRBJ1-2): SAVISQKPSRDICQRGTSLTIQCQVDSQVTMMFWYRQQPGQSLTLIATANQGSEATYESGFVIDKFPISRPNLTFSTLTVSNMSPEDSSIYLCSVDRGSDGYTFGSGTRLTVV.

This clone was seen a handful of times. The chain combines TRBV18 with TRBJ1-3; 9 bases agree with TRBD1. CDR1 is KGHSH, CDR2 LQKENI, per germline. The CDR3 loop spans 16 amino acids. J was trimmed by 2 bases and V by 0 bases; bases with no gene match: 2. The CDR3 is CASSPPDRGAGNTIYF. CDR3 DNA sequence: TGTGCCAGCTCACCACCCGACAGGGGGGCTGGAAACACCATATATTTT.

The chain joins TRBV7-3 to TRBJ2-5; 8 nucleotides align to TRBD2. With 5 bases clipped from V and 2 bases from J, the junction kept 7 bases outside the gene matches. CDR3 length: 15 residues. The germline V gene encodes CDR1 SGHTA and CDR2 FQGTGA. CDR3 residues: CASSPGGGSQETQYF. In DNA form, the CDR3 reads TGTGCCAGCAGCCCGGGCGGGGGGAGTCAAGAGACCCAGTACTTC.

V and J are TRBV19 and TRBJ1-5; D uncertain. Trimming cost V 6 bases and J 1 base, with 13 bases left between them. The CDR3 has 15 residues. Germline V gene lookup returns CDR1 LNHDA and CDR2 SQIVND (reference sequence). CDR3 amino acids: CASRRTGGSNQPQHF. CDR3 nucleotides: TGTGCCAGTAGACGAACGGGAGGGAGCAATCAGCCCCAGCATTTT.

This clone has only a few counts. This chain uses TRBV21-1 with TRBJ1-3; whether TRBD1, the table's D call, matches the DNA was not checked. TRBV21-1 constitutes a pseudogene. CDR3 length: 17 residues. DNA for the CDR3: TGTGCCAGCAGCTGTCCACGGACAGGGAAAAAGCTGAACACCATATATTTT. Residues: CASSCPRTGKKLNTIYF.

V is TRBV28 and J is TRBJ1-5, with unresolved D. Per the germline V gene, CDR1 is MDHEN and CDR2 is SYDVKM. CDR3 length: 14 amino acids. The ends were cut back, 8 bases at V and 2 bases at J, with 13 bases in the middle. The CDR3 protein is CASSAERGNQPQHF. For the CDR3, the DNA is TGTGCCAGCTCCGCCGAGAGGGGCAATCAGCCCCAGCATTTT. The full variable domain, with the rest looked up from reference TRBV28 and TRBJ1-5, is DVKVTQSSRYLVKRTGEKVFLECVQDMDHENMFWYRQDPGLGLRLIYFSYDVKMKEKGDIPEGYSVSREKKERFSLILESASTNQTSMYLCASSAERGNQPQHFGDGTRLSIL.

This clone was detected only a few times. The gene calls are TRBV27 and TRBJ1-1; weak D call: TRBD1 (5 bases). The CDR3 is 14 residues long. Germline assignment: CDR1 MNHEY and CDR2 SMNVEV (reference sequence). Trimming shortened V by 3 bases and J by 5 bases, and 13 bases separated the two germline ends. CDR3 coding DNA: TGTGCCAGCAGTTTCCGGCAGGGAGGAACTGAAGCTTTCTTT. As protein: CASSFRQGGTEAFF.

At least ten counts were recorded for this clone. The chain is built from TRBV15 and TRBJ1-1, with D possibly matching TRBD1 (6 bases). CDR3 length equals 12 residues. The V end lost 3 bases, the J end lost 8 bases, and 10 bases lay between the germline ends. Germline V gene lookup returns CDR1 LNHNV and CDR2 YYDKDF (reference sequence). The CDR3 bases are TGTGCCACCAGCAGGACTCAGGGGGAAGCTTTCTTT. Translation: CATSRTQGEAFF.

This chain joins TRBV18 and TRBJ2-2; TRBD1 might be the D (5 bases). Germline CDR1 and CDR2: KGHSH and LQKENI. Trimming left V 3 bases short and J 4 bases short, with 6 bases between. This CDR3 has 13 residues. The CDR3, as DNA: TGTGCCAGCTCACCGACAGCCACCGGGGAGCTGTTTTTT. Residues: CASSPTATGELFF. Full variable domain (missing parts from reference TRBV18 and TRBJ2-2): NAGVMQNPRHLVRRRGQEARLRCSPMKGHSHVYWYRQLPEEGLKFMVYLQKENIIDESGMPKERFSAEFPKEGPSILRIQQVVRGDSAAYFCASSPTATGELFFGEGSRLTVL.